Listed below are T cell receptor beta chains from one sample, sequenced in a study of Ad26.COV2.S vaccination and SARS-CoV-2 variants. Only in-frame clones appear in the TCRdb table, and some are missing; sequencing was by immunoSEQ multiplex PCR. There are about 280,000 clones in the sample; approximately 89% occur only once, and 2.5% to 3.5% lies in the top ten. This specimen was peripheral blood, taken in a trial of Ad26.COV2.S vaccine versus placebo. All receptors come from a person aged 18-60 years who received the Ad26.COV2.S COVID-19 vaccine or a placebo. The conserved cysteine and the conserved F or W are not part of the CDR3 here.

v_call cdr3_aa
TRBV2 ASTLDTQGL
TRBV14 ASSQGVNTEAF
TRBV2 ASSFGTSGIGDPLF
TRBV4-2 ASSHLLGQGEDTQY
TRBV30 AFRRGTDFYGYT
TRBV3-1/TRBV3-2 ASSQDSSGARVQY
TRBV10-3 ATGAMEARGRTEAF
TRBV5-1 ASSLALRSTDTQY
TRBV30 ACNRVWGNTEAF
TRBV6-5 ATFRGTTNYGYT
TRBV12-5 ASGPGTSGSLAGSSYNEQF
TRBV30 AWSDGLAETDTQY
TRBV10-2 ASSGTETNYGYT
TRBV7-2 ASSDHNQPQH
TRBV3-1/TRBV3-2 ASSQDVSGLYGYT
TRBV3-1/TRBV3-2 ASSQGSGGKEPQH
TRBV4-3 ASSPWTGRTTDTQY
TRBV19 ASKPGPKNIQY
TRBV30 AWSRGGRVQLF
TRBV5-7 ASSLTANEKLF
TRBV28 ASNFYREANNEQF
TRBV18 ASSPRLAVQETQY
TRBV19 ASSFPAVSYNEQF
TRBV7-7 ASSLAPVRETQY
TRBV19 ASSPQITYEQY
TRBV5-4 ASSLELHLNNEQF
TRBV5-1 ASSGGTEQGEQY
TRBV19 ASSITEDSGNTIY
TRBV28 ASSMGGLVYEQY
TRBV19 ASRDNQAYEKLF
TRBV5-1 ASTARGQGFYGYT
TRBV6-4 ASSDDEQGELF
TRBV11-2 ASSALLAAHYNEQF
TRBV5-1 ASSLRPGNQPQH
TRBV6-6 ASSGGTVNQPQH
TRBV6-5 ASSYRLAGVKETQY
TRBV7-6 ASSLLAGESSYNEQF
TRBV4-2 ASSQGGIDTQY
TRBV27 ASSLVYQETQY
TRBV6-1 ASSEASREWETQY
TRBV4-1 ASSQGNRGRSTDTQY
TRBV12-3/TRBV12-4 ASRRNWGTEAF
TRBV4-1 ASSQVDFVPGQGYEQY
TRBV2 ASSPSPFPRAF
TRBV14 ASSQNFKGTGRSGANVLT
TRBV7-9 ASSLAGPPEAF